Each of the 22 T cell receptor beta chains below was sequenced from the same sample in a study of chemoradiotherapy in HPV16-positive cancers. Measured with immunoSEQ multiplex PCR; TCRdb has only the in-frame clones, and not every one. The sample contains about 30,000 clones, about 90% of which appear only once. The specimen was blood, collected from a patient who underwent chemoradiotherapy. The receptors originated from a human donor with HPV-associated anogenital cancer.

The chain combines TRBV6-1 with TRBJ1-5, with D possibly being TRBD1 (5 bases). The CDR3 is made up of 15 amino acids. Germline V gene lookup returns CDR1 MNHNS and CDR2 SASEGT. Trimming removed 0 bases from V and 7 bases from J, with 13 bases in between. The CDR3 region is CASSEAGALIQPQHF. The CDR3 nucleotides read TGTGCCAGCAGTGAAGCAGGGGCGCTGATACAGCCCCAGCATTTT.

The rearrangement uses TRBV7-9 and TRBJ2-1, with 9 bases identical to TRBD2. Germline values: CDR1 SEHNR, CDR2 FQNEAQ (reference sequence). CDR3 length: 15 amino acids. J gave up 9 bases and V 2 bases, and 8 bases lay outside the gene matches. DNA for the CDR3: TGTGCCAGCAGCTTATATAGCGGGAGAGGCGGTGAGCAGTTCTTC. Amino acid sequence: CASSLYSGRGGEQFF.

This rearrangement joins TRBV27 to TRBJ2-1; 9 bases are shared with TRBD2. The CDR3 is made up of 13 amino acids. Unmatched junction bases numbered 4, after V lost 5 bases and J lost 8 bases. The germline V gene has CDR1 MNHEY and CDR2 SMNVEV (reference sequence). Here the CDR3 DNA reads TGTGCCAGCAGTAGCGGGAGGAATGATGAGCAGTTCTTC. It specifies CASSSGRNDEQFF.

The DNA of the CDR3 is TGTGCCAGCAGTGGGTGGAGCGGGGGATTCACAGATACGCAGTATTTT. The encoded protein is CASSGWSGGFTDTQYF. The rearrangement joins TRBV28 to TRBJ2-3; 8 bases match TRBD2. Germline CDR1 MDHEN, CDR2 SYDVKM. The CDR3 totals 16 residues. V shed 5 bases and J 2 bases; nucleotides not matched to a gene: 9.

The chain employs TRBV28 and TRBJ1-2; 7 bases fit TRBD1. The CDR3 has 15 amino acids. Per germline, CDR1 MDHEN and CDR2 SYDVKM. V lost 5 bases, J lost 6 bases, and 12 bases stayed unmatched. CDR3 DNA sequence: TGTGCCAGCAGTCCCGCCGGGACAGTGCCTGATGGCTACACCTTC. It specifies CASSPAGTVPDGYTF.

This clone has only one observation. The CDR3 DNA follows: TGTGCCAGCAGCTTTGCGCTCAACACTGAAGCTTTCTTT. This translates into CASSFALNTEAFF. The rearrangement links TRBV7-6 to TRBJ1-1; D remains unclear. The CDR3 extends over 13 amino acids. The germline V and J ends were trimmed by 3 bases and 2 bases, with 7 bases remaining between them. Germline CDR1 reads SGHVS; CDR2 reads FNYEAQ.

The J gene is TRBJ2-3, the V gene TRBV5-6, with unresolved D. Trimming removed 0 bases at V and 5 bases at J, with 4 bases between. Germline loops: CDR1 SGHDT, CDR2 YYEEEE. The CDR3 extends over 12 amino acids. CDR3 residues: CASSLDEDTQYF. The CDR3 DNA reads TGTGCCAGCAGCTTGGACGAAGATACGCAGTATTTT.

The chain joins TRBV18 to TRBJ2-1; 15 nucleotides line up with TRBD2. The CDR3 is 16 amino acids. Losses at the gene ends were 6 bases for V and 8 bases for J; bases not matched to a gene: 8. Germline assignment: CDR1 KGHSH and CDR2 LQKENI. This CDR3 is CASSPGTSGRWDEQFF. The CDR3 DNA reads TGTGCCAGCTCGCCCGGGACTAGCGGGAGGTGGGATGAGCAGTTCTTC.

The CDR3 loop is CASSQERREGTDTQYF. CDR3 nucleotides: TGTGCCAGCAGCCAAGAACGGCGGGAGGGCACAGATACGCAGTATTTT. J is TRBJ2-3 and V is TRBV4-2, with 8 bases matching TRBD2. The CDR3 is 16 residues long. The germline V gene has CDR1 LGHNA and CDR2 YNFKEQ. The V segment lost 0 bases and the J segment 1 base; nucleotides outside the gene matches: 3.

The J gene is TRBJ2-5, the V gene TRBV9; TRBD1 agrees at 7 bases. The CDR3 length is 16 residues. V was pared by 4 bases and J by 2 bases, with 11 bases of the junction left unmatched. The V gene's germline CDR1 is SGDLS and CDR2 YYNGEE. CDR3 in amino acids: CASSPGPQGVQETQYF. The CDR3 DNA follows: TGTGCCAGCAGCCCTGGGCCCCAGGGGGTGCAAGAGACCCAGTACTTC.

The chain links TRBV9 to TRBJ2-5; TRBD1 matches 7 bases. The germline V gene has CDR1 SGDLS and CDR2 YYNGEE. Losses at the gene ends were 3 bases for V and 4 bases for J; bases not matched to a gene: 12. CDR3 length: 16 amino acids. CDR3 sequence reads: CASSASEQGLSETQYF. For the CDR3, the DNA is TGTGCCAGCAGCGCCTCAGAACAGGGGTTGTCAGAGACCCAGTACTTC.

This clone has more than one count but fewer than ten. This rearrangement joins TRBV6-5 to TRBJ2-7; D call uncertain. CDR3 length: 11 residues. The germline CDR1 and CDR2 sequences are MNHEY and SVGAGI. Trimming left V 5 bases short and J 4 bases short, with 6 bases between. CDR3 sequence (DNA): TGTGCCAGCAGTGAATGGTACGAGCAGTACTTC. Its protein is CASSEWYEQYF.

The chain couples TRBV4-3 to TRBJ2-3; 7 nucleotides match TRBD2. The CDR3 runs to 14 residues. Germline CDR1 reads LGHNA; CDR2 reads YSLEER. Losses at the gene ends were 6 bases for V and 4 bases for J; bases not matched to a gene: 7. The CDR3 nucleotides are TGCGCCAGCAGTTGGGGGGGTGGATCAGATACGCAGTATTTT. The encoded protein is CASSWGGGSDTQYF.

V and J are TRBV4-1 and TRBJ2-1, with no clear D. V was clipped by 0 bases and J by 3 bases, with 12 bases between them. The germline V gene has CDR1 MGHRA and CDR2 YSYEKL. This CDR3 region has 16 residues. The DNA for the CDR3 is TGCGCCAGCAGCCAAGAATGGCAAGCCCGCTACAATGAGCAGTTCTTC. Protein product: CASSQEWQARYNEQFF.

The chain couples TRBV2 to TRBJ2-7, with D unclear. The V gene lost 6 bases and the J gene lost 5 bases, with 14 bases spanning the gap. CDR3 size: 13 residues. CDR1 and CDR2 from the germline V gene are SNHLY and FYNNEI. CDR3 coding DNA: TGTGCCAGCAGCGAACGAGCAGCCAACGAGCAGTACTTC. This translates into CASSERAANEQYF.

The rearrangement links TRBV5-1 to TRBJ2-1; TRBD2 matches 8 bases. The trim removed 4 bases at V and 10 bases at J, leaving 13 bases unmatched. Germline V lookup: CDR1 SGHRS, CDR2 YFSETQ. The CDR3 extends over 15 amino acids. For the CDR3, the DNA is TGCGCCAGCAGCCAAAGGACTAGCCCTACGGAAGAGCAGTTCTTC. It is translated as CASSQRTSPTEEQFF. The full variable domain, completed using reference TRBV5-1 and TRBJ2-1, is KAGVTQTPRYLIKTRGQQVTLSCSPISGHRSVSWYQQTPGQGLQFLFEYFSETQRNKGNFPGRFSGRQFSNSRSEMNVSTLELGDSALYLCASSQRTSPTEEQFFGPGTRLTVL.

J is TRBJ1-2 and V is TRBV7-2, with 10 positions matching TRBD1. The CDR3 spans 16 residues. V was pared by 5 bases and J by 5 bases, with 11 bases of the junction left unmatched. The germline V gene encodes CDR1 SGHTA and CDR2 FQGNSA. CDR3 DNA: TGTGCCAGCAGCGGAAGAGGGACAGGGGCATATTATGGCTACACCTTC. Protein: CASSGRGTGAYYGYTF.

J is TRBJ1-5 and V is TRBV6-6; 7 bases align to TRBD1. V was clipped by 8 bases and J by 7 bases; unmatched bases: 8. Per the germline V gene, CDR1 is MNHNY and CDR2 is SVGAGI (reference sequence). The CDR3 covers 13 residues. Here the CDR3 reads CASQGEWRQPQHF. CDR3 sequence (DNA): TGTGCCAGCCAGGGGGAGTGGAGGCAGCCCCAGCATTTT.

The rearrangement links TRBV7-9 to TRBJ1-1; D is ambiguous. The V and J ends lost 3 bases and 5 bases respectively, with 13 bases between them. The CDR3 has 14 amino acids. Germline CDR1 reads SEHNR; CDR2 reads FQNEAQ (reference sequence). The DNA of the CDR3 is TGTGCCAGCAGCTTCCAGACGAGCGGTACTGAAGCTTTCTTT. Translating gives CASSFQTSGTEAFF.

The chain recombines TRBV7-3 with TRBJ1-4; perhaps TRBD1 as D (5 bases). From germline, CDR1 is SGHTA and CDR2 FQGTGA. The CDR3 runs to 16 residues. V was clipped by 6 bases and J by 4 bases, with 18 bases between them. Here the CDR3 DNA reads TGTGCCAGCAGATCAAACGGGACTCACAATAATGAAAAACTGTTTTTT. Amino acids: CASRSNGTHNNEKLFF. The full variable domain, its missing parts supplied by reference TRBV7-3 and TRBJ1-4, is GAGVSQTPSNKVTEKGKYVELRCDPISGHTALYWYRQSLGQGPEFLIYFQGTGAADDSGLPNDRFFAVRPEGSVSTLKIQRTERGDSAVYLCASRSNGTHNNEKLFFGSGTQLSVL.

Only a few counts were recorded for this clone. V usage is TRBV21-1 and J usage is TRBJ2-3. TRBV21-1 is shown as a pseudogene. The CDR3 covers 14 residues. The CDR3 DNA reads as TGTGCACCCTCGCCCCCGGCCGGCACAGATACGCAGTATTTT. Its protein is CAPSPPAGTDTQYF.

CDR3 in DNA: TGTGCCAGCAGCGCCACTAGCGCTTCAGGAGATACGCAGTATTTT. Its translation is CASSATSASGDTQYF. This chain links TRBV7-9 with TRBJ2-3; 7 positions agree with TRBD2. This CDR3 region has 15 residues. From germline, CDR1 is SEHNR and CDR2 FQNEAQ (reference sequence). V gave up 5 bases and J gave up 5 bases; unmatched junction bases: 10.